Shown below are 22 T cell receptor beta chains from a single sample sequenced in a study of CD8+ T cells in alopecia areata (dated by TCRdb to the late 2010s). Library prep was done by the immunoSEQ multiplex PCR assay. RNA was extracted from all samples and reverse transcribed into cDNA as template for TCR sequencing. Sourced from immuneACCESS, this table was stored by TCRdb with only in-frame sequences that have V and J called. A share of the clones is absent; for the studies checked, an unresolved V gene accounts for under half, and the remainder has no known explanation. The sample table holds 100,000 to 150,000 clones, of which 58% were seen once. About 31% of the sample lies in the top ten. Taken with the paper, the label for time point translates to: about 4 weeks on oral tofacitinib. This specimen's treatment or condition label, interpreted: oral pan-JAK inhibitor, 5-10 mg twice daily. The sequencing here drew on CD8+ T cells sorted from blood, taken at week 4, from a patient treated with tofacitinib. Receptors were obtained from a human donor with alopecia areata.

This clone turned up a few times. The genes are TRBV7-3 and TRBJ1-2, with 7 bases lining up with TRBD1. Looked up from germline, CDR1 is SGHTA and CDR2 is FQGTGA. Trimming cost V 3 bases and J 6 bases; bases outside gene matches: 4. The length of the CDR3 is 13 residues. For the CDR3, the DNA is TGTGCCAGCAGCTTCGGGACAGCCGATGGCTACACCTTC. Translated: CASSFGTADGYTF.

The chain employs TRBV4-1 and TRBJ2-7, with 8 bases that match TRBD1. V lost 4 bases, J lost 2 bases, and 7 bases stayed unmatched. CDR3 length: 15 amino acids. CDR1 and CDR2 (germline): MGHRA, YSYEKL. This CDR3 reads CASSLLRTGPYEQYF. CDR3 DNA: TGCGCCAGCAGCCTTCTTAGGACAGGGCCCTACGAGCAGTACTTC.

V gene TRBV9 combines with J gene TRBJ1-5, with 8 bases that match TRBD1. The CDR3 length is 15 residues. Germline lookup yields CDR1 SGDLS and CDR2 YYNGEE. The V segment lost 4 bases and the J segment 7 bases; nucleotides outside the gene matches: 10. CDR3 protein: CASSPTGGGKQPQHF. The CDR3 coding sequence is TGTGCCAGCAGCCCCACAGGGGGGGGTAAGCAGCCCCAGCATTTT.

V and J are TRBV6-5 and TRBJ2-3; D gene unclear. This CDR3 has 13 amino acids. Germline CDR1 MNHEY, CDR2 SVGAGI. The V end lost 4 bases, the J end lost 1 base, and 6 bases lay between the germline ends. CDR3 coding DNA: TGTGCCAGCAGTTCCCTGGGCACAGATACGCAGTATTTT. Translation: CASSSLGTDTQYF.

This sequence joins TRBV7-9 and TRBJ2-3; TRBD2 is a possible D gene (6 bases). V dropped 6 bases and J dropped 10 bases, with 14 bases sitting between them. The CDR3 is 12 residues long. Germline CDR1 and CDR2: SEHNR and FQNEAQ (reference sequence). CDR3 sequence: CASRRDSYPQYF. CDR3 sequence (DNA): TGTGCCAGCAGACGGGACTCCTACCCGCAGTATTTT.

The CDR3 nucleotides are TGTGCCAGCAGCTCGACTGAAGAGACCCAGTACTTC. This gives the protein CASSSTEETQYF. The J gene is TRBJ2-5, the V gene TRBV6-5; D not certain. Trimming pared 6 bases from V and 3 bases from J, leaving 8 bases between. Germline CDR1 and CDR2: MNHEY and SVGAGI. CDR3 length: 12 residues.

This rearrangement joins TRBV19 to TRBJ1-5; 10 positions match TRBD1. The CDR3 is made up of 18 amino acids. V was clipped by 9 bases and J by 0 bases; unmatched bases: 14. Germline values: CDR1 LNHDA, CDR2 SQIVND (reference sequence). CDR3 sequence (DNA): TGTGCCAGGGAATCCTTTACCGGGACAGGGGATAGCAATCAGCCCCAGCATTTT. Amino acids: CARESFTGTGDSNQPQHF.

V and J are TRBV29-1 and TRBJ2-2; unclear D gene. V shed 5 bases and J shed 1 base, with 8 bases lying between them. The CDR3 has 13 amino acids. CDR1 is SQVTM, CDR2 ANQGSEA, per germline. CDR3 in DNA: TGCAGCGTTCGGGTCGTGAACACCGGGGAGCTGTTTTTT. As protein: CSVRVVNTGELFF.

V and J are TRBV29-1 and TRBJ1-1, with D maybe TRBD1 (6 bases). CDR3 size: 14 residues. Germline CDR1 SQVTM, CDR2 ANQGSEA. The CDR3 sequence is CSYRGDHRNTEAFF. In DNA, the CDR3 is TGCAGTTATAGGGGGGATCATAGGAACACTGAAGCTTTCTTT.

CDR3: CAWSDPRGSYYEQYF. The CDR3 nucleotides read TGTGCCTGGAGCGACCCCAGGGGGTCCTACTACGAGCAGTACTTC. The chain recombines TRBV30 with TRBJ2-7; 7 nucleotides match TRBD1. The CDR3 loop spans 15 amino acids. Germline V CDR1 and CDR2: GTSNPN, SVGIG (reference sequence). V was pared by 3 bases and J by 3 bases, with 11 bases of the junction left unmatched.

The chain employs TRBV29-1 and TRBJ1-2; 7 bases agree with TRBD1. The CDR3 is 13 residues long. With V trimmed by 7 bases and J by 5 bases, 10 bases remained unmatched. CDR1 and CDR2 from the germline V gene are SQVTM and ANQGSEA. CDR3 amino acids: CSADDGTAYGYTF. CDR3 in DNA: TGCAGCGCCGACGACGGGACAGCTTATGGCTACACCTTC.

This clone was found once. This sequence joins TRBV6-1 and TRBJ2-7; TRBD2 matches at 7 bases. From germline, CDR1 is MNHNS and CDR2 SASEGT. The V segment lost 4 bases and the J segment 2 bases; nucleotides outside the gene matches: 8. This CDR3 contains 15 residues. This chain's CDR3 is CASSGGGGGPYEQYF. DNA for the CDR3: TGTGCCAGCAGTGGCGGTGGCGGGGGACCCTACGAGCAGTACTTC.

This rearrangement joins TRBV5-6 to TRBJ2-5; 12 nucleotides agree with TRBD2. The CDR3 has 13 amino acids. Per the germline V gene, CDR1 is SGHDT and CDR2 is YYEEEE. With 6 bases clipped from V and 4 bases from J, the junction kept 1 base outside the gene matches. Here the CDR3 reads CASMTSGRETQYF. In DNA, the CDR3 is TGTGCCAGCATGACTAGCGGGAGAGAGACCCAGTACTTC.

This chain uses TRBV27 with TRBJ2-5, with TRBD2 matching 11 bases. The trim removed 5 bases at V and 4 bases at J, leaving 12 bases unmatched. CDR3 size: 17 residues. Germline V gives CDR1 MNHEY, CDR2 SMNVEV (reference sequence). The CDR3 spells CASSPDLRLAGTETQYF. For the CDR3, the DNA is TGTGCCAGCAGTCCCGACCTTCGACTAGCGGGGACAGAGACCCAGTACTTC.

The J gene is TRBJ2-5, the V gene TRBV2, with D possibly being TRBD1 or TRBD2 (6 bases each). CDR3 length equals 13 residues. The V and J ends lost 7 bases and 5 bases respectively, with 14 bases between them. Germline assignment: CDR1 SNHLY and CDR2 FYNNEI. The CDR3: CASTGGPRETQYF. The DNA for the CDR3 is TGTGCCAGCACTGGGGGGCCAAGGGAGACCCAGTACTTC.

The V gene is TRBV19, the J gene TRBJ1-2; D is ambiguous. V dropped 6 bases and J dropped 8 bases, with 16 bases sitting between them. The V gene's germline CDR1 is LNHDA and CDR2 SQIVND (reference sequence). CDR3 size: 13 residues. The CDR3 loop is CASSGWPPGGYTF. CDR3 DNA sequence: TGTGCCAGTAGCGGGTGGCCTCCGGGGGGCTACACCTTC.

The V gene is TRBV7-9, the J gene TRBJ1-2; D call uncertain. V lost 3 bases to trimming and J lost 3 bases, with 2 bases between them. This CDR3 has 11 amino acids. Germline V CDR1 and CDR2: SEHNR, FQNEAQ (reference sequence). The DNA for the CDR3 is TGTGCCAGCAGCTTGGACTATGGCTACACCTTC. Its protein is CASSLDYGYTF.

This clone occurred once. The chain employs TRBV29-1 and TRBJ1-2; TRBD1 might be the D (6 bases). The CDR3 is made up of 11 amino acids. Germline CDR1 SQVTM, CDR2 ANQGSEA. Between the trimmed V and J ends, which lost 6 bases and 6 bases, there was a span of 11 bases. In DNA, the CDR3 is TGCAGCGTCGAGGACAGTGATGGCTACACCTTC. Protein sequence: CSVEDSDGYTF. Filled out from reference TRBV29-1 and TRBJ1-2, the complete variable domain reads SAVISQKPSRDICQRGTSLTIQCQVDSQVTMMFWYRQQPGQSLTLIATANQGSEATYESGFVIDKFPISRPNLTFSTLTVSNMSPEDSSIYLCSVEDSDGYTFGSGTRLTVV.

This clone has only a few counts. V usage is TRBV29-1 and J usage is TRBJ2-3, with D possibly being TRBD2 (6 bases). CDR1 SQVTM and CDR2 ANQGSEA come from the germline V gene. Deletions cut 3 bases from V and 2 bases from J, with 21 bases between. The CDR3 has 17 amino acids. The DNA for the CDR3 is TGCAGCGTTGAGGAACCTCTTGGGAGGCCCTACACAGATACGCAGTATTTT. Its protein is CSVEEPLGRPYTDTQYF.

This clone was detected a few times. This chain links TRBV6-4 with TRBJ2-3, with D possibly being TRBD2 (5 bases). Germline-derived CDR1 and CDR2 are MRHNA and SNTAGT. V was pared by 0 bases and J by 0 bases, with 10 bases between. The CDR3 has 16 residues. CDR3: CASSDSGSSSTDTQYF. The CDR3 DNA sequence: TGTGCCAGCAGTGACTCGGGGAGTTCTAGCACAGATACGCAGTATTTT.

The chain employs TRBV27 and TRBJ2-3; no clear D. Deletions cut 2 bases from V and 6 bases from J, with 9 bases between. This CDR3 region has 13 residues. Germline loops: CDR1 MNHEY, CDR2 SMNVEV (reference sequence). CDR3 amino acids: CASSLTPADTQYF. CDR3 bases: TGTGCCAGCAGTTTAACGCCAGCGGATACGCAGTATTTT.

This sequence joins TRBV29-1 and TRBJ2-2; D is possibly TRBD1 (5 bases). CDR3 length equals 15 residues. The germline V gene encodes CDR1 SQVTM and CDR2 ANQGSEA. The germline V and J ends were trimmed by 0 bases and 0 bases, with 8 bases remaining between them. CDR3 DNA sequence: TGCAGCGTTGAAGAAAGGACATCGAACACCGGGGAGCTGTTTTTT. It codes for CSVEERTSNTGELFF.